This T cell receptor (beta chain) was retrieved from a study of T cell clonotyping in hematopoietic cell transplantation. Study results and caveats: Higher Inverse Simpson Index values in graft donor and pretransplant recipient predicted broader posttransplant TCR diversity. Few recipient clonotypes overlapped donors; over 95% were de novo at given depth. Cells were unsorted, so CD4 and CD8 contributions were not separated.

Libraries were prepared by immunoSEQ multiplex PCR; TCRdb keeps only in-frame clonotypes and omits some of them. The sample contains more than 10,000 clones, 80% to 95% of which appear only once. CDR3 length equals 15 residues. Trimming took 1 base from V and 6 from J, leaving 12 bases between them. CDR1 and CDR2 from the germline V gene are LNHNV and YYDKDF (reference sequence). Samples: about 28 days before transplant, then days 30, 100 and 180 after. A note on this clone: Its antigen remains unknown.

The chain recombines TRBV15 with TRBJ1-4, with D possibly matching TRBD1 (5 bases). This material consisted of PBMCs, taken 100 days after allogeneic stem cell transplant. The receptor was derived from a female patient aged 50 to 65 who had an allogeneic stem cell transplant from an unrelated donor, so the T cells may come from the graft donor. Some clones in this sample may be carry-over from other donors' samples. The CDR3 region is CATSRGGDGYEKLFF. The CDR3 DNA reads TGTGCCACCAGCAGAGGAGGGGATGGTTATGAAAAACTGTTTTTT.